Shown below are 30 T cell receptor beta chains from a single sample sequenced in a study of radiation and T cells in renal cell carcinoma. Some clones are missing from TCRdb's copy, which holds only in-frame ones; the method was immunoSEQ multiplex PCR. The data contain more than 14,000 clones, roughly 60% of them singletons. Treatment of the sample: treatment-naive control, cytoreductive nephrectomy. The specimen was tumor tissue, collected from a patient whose treatment was nephrectomy without radiotherapy. The receptors derive from a man between 60 and 75 years old with renal cell carcinoma.

Relative to its sample, this clone is medium-sized. This rearrangement joins TRBV11-2 to TRBJ2-6, with 7 bases identical to TRBD1. The germline gives CDR1 SGHAT, CDR2 FQNNGV. The ends lost 4 bases at V and 11 bases at J; junction bases unmatched: 11. The CDR3 length is 15 residues. The CDR3 reads CASSYQTGPYDVLTF. DNA of the CDR3: TGTGCCAGCAGCTATCAGACAGGGCCCTACGACGTCCTGACTTTC.

This clone was seen a few times. The V and J genes are TRBV6-5 and TRBJ1-1, with D perhaps TRBD1 (6 bases). This CDR3 region has 11 residues. Trimming stripped 4 bases from V and 9 bases from J, with 9 bases between. CDR1 MNHEY and CDR2 SVGAGI come from the germline V gene. CDR3: CASSWGGQAFF. CDR3 DNA sequence: TGTGCCAGCAGTTGGGGGGGGCAAGCTTTCTTT.

This clone was seen more than once but under ten times. The chain carries TRBV27 and TRBJ1-2, with a weak D call TRBD1 (6 bases). V was trimmed by 5 bases and J by 3 bases, leaving 10 bases between them. The CDR3 sequence is 13 residues long. The V gene's germline CDR1 is MNHEY and CDR2 SMNVEV (reference sequence). CDR3 sequence (DNA): TGTGCCAGCAGTCCAGGGGTACACTATGGCTACACCTTC. Translated: CASSPGVHYGYTF.

The chain couples TRBV7-3 to TRBJ1-1; TRBD1 might be the D (6 bases). The CDR3 loop spans 14 amino acids. V lost 5 bases and J 1 base, leaving 11 bases between the germline ends. Germline values: CDR1 SGHTA, CDR2 FQGTGA. The CDR3 here is CASSPGGRNTEAFF. CDR3 nucleotides: TGTGCCAGCAGCCCTGGGGGCAGGAACACTGAAGCTTTCTTT.

The chain links TRBV28 to TRBJ2-3; 9 positions match TRBD1. This CDR3 has 15 residues. CDR1 and CDR2 (germline): MDHEN, SYDVKM. V shed 4 bases and J 3 bases; nucleotides not matched to a gene: 5. The DNA for the CDR3 is TGTGCCAGCAGTTCTCCCGGACAGGGGACAGATACGCAGTATTTT. It translates to CASSSPGQGTDTQYF.

This clone has a handful of counts. The chain links TRBV6-5 to TRBJ1-2, with a tentative D call TRBD1 (5 bases). CDR1 is MNHEY and CDR2 is SVGAGI in the germline V gene. The V and J ends lost 3 bases and 2 bases respectively, with 7 bases between them. The CDR3 sequence is 13 residues long. The CDR3 spells CASSYGGNYGYTF. CDR3 nucleotides: TGTGCCAGCAGTTATGGGGGGAACTATGGCTACACCTTC.

V gene TRBV27 combines with J gene TRBJ1-5; 10 bases agree with TRBD1. CDR3 size: 15 residues. In germline, CDR1 is MNHEY, CDR2 SMNVEV (reference sequence). Trimming at V came to 6 bases and at J to 2 bases, leaving 4 bases not matched to a gene. The CDR3 nucleotides read TGTGCCAGCAGACCTGGGACAGGGGGCAATCAGCCCCAGCATTTT. Protein: CASRPGTGGNQPQHF.

The chain employs TRBV7-2 and TRBJ2-1, with TRBD2 matching 9 bases. The germline gives CDR1 SGHTA, CDR2 FQGNSA. V dropped 1 base and J dropped 4; count of bases not matched to a gene: 14. CDR3 length: 19 amino acids. CDR3 region: CASSLVGSGSGARYNEQFF. The CDR3 coding sequence is TGTGCCAGCAGCTTAGTGGGTAGCGGGAGTGGGGCCCGATACAATGAGCAGTTCTTC.

Judged by abundance, this clone is medium-sized. The rearrangement joins TRBV20-1 to TRBJ1-1; D remains ambiguous. This CDR3 comprises 10 residues. Germline loops: CDR1 DFQATT, CDR2 SNEGSKA (reference sequence). V was clipped by 3 bases and J by 11 bases, with 10 bases between them. CDR3 coding DNA: TGCAGTGCTAGGAGTTTTTTCGCTTTCTTT. Translating it yields CSARSFFAFF.

This clone was seen only a few times. The rearrangement uses TRBV28 and TRBJ2-7; D unclear. This CDR3 has 12 residues. The germline gives CDR1 MDHEN, CDR2 SYDVKM. With 5 bases removed from V and 9 bases from J, the gap between germline ends came to 14 bases. The CDR3, as DNA: TGTGCCAGCAGTCCCGGTAGCCTAGGGCAGTACTTC. Its translation is CASSPGSLGQYF.

This clone is deemed medium-sized. The chain has TRBV15 and TRBJ2-7, with D possibly matching TRBD1 (6 bases). This CDR3 is built from 17 residues. V was shortened by 3 bases and J by 5 bases, with 23 bases between the two germline ends. CDR1 is LNHNV, CDR2 YYDKDF, per germline (reference sequence). The CDR3 nucleotides are TGTGCCACCAGCAGGAATGCTAACCGACAGGTGATTAACGAGCAGTACTTC. This sequence encodes CATSRNANRQVINEQYF.

This clone has more than one count but fewer than ten. CDR3 sequence (DNA): TGTGCCAGCAGCTACAACATGCTCACAGATACGCAGTATTTT. As protein: CASSYNMLTDTQYF. The chain joins TRBV7-2 to TRBJ2-3; unclear D gene. Germline CDR1 SGHTA, CDR2 FQGNSA. The V end lost 4 bases, the J end lost 2 bases, and 10 bases lay between the germline ends. The CDR3 covers 14 residues.

The rearrangement uses TRBV27 and TRBJ2-7; D unresolved. This CDR3 has 13 amino acids. V was clipped by 7 bases and J by 1 base, with 11 bases between them. Germline V gives CDR1 MNHEY, CDR2 SMNVEV (reference sequence). CDR3 DNA: TGTGCCAGCAAAAAGGATTCTTCCTACGAGCAGTACTTC. Amino acid sequence: CASKKDSSYEQYF.

The chain has TRBV7-8 and TRBJ2-1, with 8 bases fitting TRBD1. This CDR3 region has 13 residues. Germline values: CDR1 SGHVS, CDR2 FQNEAQ. V shed 1 base and J 7 bases; nucleotides not matched to a gene: 0. The CDR3: CASSLGQGNEQFF. The CDR3 DNA is TGTGCCAGCAGCTTAGGACAGGGGAATGAGCAGTTCTTC.

This clone has only a few counts. The chain uses TRBV28 and TRBJ2-7; tentative D call: TRBD2 (6 bases). CDR1 and CDR2 (germline): MDHEN, SYDVKM. The CDR3 has 15 amino acids. Trimming removed 5 bases from V and 2 bases from J, with 16 bases in between. The CDR3 DNA is TGTGCCAGCAGTGACCTGAGGGACTCAGCCTACGAGCAGTACTTC. This encodes CASSDLRDSAYEQYF.

V usage is TRBV7-3 and J usage is TRBJ1-1, with D uncertain. The length of the CDR3 is 14 residues. CDR1 is SGHTA, CDR2 FQGTGA, per germline. The ends were cut back, 2 bases at V and 1 base at J, with 8 bases in the middle. Written as DNA, the CDR3 is TGTGCCAGCAGCTTATACGGGGAGAACACTGAAGCTTTCTTT. This encodes CASSLYGENTEAFF.

V and J are TRBV6-5 and TRBJ1-5; D perhaps matches TRBD1 (6 bases). CDR3 size: 14 residues. The V gene's germline CDR1 is MNHEY and CDR2 SVGAGI. Trimming removed 5 bases at V and 0 bases at J, with 8 bases between. The CDR3 sequence: CASSRTASNQPQHF. The CDR3 bases are TGTGCCAGCAGTCGGACAGCTAGCAATCAGCCCCAGCATTTT.

This clone was counted between two and nine times. The genes are TRBV30 and TRBJ2-5, with 8 bases lining up with TRBD2. V lost 1 base to trimming and J lost 0 bases; unmatched junction nucleotides: 4. The CDR3 covers 15 residues. The germline gives CDR1 GTSNPN, CDR2 SVGIG (reference sequence). Here the CDR3 DNA reads TGTGCCTGGAGTGATAGCGGGACCTACCAAGAGACCCAGTACTTC. It encodes CAWSDSGTYQETQYF.

This clone was seen more than once but under ten times. CDR3 protein: CASSLMEGNTEAFF. As DNA, the CDR3 is TGTGCCAGCAGCTTGATGGAGGGGAACACTGAAGCTTTCTTT. The genes are TRBV7-3 and TRBJ1-1; no firm D call. From germline, CDR1 is SGHTA and CDR2 FQGTGA. CDR3 length equals 14 residues. The V end lost 3 bases, the J end lost 1 base, and 9 bases lay between the germline ends.

The rearrangement links TRBV20-1 to TRBJ1-2, with unresolved D. Germline assignment: CDR1 DFQATT and CDR2 SNEGSKA (reference sequence). CDR3 length: 10 residues. The germline V and J ends were trimmed by 5 bases and 5 bases, with 6 bases remaining between them. The DNA of the CDR3 is TGCAGTGCTGAGGGATATGGCTACACCTTC. This encodes CSAEGYGYTF.

The V and J genes are TRBV2 and TRBJ1-4; the D gene is possibly TRBD1 (5 bases). CDR3 length equals 15 residues. The V end was cut by 1 base, the J end by 0 bases, with 6 bases between. Germline V gene sequence: CDR1 SNHLY, CDR2 FYNNEI. CDR3 sequence (DNA): TGTGCCAGCAGTGAAGAGGACACAACTAATGAAAAACTGTTTTTT. This encodes CASSEEDTTNEKLFF.

The genes are TRBV5-8 and TRBJ2-1; 8 bases align to TRBD1. This CDR3 contains 15 residues. J lost 6 bases, V lost 5 bases, and 10 bases had no gene match. In germline, CDR1 is SGHTS, CDR2 YDEGEE. The CDR3 DNA follows: TGTGCCAGCAGATACCGGGACAGGACCCGCAATGAGCAGTTCTTC. Residues: CASRYRDRTRNEQFF.

V gene TRBV7-2 combines with J gene TRBJ1-5; D possibly corresponds to TRBD1 (6 bases). This CDR3 region has 15 residues. V was pared by 5 bases and J by 4 bases, with 15 bases between. The germline CDR1 and CDR2 sequences are SGHTA and FQGNSA. The CDR3 DNA is TGTGCCAGCAGCCTAGGGACAAGGGAGAATCAGCCCCAGCATTTT. Translation gives CASSLGTRENQPQHF.

In its sample, this clone was seen a few times. The V call is TRBV2, the J call TRBJ1-2; D may be TRBD1 (6 bases). V was shortened by 6 bases and J by 2 bases, with 13 bases between the two germline ends. The CDR3 has 14 residues. Germline loops: CDR1 SNHLY, CDR2 FYNNEI. CDR3 region: CASRRTANNYGYTF. DNA for the CDR3: TGTGCCAGCAGGAGGACAGCTAACAACTATGGCTACACCTTC.

This clone has a handful of counts. V is TRBV6-6 and J is TRBJ2-2, with 7 positions matching TRBD2. There are 14 residues in the CDR3. CDR1 is MNHNY and CDR2 is SVGAGI in the germline V gene (reference sequence). With V trimmed by 7 bases and J by 7 bases, 9 bases remained unmatched. The CDR3 bases are TGTGCCAGCATTCCCGGACTAGTCGGCGGGGAGCTGTTTTTT. Its protein is CASIPGLVGGELFF.

This chain links TRBV19 with TRBJ2-5; 16 bases match TRBD2. With V trimmed by 4 bases and J by 5 bases, 13 bases remained unmatched. This CDR3 region has 19 residues. Per germline, CDR1 LNHDA and CDR2 SQIVND (reference sequence). The CDR3 is CASSRDHGTSGRVAETQYF. CDR3 DNA sequence: TGTGCCAGTAGTAGAGACCACGGGACTAGCGGGAGGGTTGCGGAGACCCAGTACTTC.

A few counts support this clone. This sequence joins TRBV4-3 and TRBJ1-2, with D hard to call. V dropped 1 base and J dropped 4 bases, with 13 bases sitting between them. Germline CDR1 reads LGHNA; CDR2 reads YSLEER. The CDR3 extends over 15 amino acids. The CDR3 spells CASSQVSGLSYGYTF. The CDR3 DNA is TGCGCCAGCAGCCAAGTTTCTGGGCTGAGCTATGGCTACACCTTC.

In its sample, this clone was seen once. This sequence joins TRBV9 and TRBJ2-1; D perhaps matches TRBD1 (5 bases). Germline assignment: CDR1 SGDLS and CDR2 YYNGEE. V was cut by 3 bases and J by 10 bases, with 14 bases left in between. This CDR3 spans 13 amino acids. In DNA form, the CDR3 reads TGTGCCAGCAGCGGGGGCTTAAAGGACGAGCAGTTCTTC. This sequence encodes CASSGGLKDEQFF.

The chain is built from TRBV27 and TRBJ2-5, with D perhaps given as TRBD1 or TRBD2 (5 bases each). Germline assignment: CDR1 MNHEY and CDR2 SMNVEV (reference sequence). Trimming removed 3 bases from V and 5 bases from J, with 10 bases in between. CDR3 length equals 13 residues. This CDR3 reads CASSLTWGETQYF. The CDR3 region has the DNA TGTGCCAGCAGTTTGACGTGGGGGGAGACCCAGTACTTC.

The CDR3 DNA reads TGTGCCAGCAGCGGGAGGTGGAGCAACACAGATACGCAGTATTTT. Its translation is CASSGRWSNTDTQYF. The chain recombines TRBV5-5 with TRBJ2-3; weak D call: TRBD2 (6 bases). This CDR3 spans 15 amino acids. Trimming cost V 4 bases and J 2 bases, with 14 bases left between them. The V gene's germline CDR1 is SGHKS and CDR2 YYEKEE (reference sequence).